The rows below give T cell receptor beta chains drawn from one sample of a study of regulatory T cells in long-lasting Graves disease. A single record per CDR3 protein comes from TCRdb applying MiXCR to the multiplex PCR reads. The sample includes about 430,000 distinct CDR3 sequences, roughly a fifth of them seen just once. Sequencing was performed on peripheral blood mononuclear cells (PBMCs), taken when the disease was refractory, from a patient treated with antithyroid drugs. These receptor sequences come from a female donor with Graves disease. CDR3s include the opening cysteine and the closing phenylalanine or tryptophan. Fields, in order: V gene, J gene, D gene, clone size, CDR3 protein, CDR3 DNA. D genes are given only for firm matches. Not all rows give a size; the values are once, few, many and, for expanded clones, a class.

>TRBV12-5|TRBJ2-4|NA|few
CASGLRSGLNIQYF
TGTGCTAGTGGTTTGAGAAGCGGGTTAAACATTCAGTACTTC
>TRBV13|TRBJ2-3|NA|NA
CASSRGVPDTQYF
TGTGCCAGCAGCCGAGGGGTTCCAGATACGCAGTATTTT
>TRBV7-7|TRBJ2-2|NA|NA
CASSSPLDEDTGGLFF
TGTGCTAGCAGCTCCCCCCTGGACGAGGACACCGGGGGGCTGTTTTTT
>TRBV30|TRBJ2-5|NA|few
CAWSRRGETQYF
TGTGCCTGGAGCCGGAGAGGGGAGACCCAGTACTTC
>TRBV7-3|TRBJ2-5|NA|many
CASSNPGETQYF
TGTGCCAGCAGCAACCCGGGCGAGACCCAGTACTTC
>TRBV28|TRBJ1-5|NA|NA
CASSLFGYIYSNQPQHF
TGTGCCAGCAGTTTATTTGGGTATATCTATAGCAATCAGCCCCAGCATTTT
>TRBV4-1|TRBJ2-7|NA|NA
CASSQDRDGPYEQYF
TGCGCCAGCAGCCAAGATAGGGACGGACCCTACGAGCAGTACTTC
>TRBV6-2/TRBV6-3|TRBJ2-7|TRBD2|many
CASGRPSGTSYEQYF
TGTGCCAGCGGTAGACCTAGCGGGACCTCCTACGAGCAGTACTTC
>TRBV28|TRBJ2-7|TRBD2|many
CASSSGLAGVEQYF
TGTGCCAGCAGTTCCGGACTAGCGGGAGTCGAGCAGTACTTC
>TRBV7-8|TRBJ2-3|NA|NA
CASIPLPKPSTDTQYF
TGTGCCAGCATCCCCCTGCCAAAGCCTAGCACAGATACGCAGTATTTT